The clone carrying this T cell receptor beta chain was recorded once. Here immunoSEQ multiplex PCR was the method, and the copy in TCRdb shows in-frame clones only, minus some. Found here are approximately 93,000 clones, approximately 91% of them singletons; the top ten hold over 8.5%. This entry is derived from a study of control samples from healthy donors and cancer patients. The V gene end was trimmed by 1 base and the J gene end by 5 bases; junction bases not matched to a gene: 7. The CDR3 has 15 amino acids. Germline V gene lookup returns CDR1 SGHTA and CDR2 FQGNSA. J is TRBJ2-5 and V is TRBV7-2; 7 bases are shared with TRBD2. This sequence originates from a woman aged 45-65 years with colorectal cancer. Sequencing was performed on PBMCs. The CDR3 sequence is CASSLVASGEETQYF. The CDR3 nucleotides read TGTGCCAGCAGCTTAGTGGCTAGCGGAGAGGAGACCCAGTACTTC.